Below, 8 T cell receptor beta chains from the same sample are listed, as sequenced in a study of radiation and T cells in renal cell carcinoma (TCRdb year 2020). The time point label corresponds to: blood 2 weeks post-SBRT. This sample's treatment or condition label indicates: 15 Gy SBRT to primary tumor, nephrectomy 4 weeks later. Library prep was done by the immunoSEQ multiplex PCR assay. In TCRdb, the immuneACCESS table is reduced to in-frame sequences with V and J assigned. These tables do not hold every clone; where another copy was compared, an unresolved V gene accounts for under half, and the others remain unexplained. Counted in this sample were some 120,000 clones; 88% of them appeared once. The ten most abundant clones make up 5% to 6% of the sample. The specimen comprised blood, sampled from a patient whose treatment included radiotherapy and nephrectomy. The source of these receptors is a woman in her 70s with renal cell carcinoma.

The chain combines TRBV7-9 with TRBJ2-5, with a tentative D call TRBD2 (6 bases). Looked up from germline, CDR1 is SEHNR and CDR2 is FQNEAQ (reference sequence). V lost 5 bases, J lost 1 base, and 8 bases lay in between. The CDR3 spans 13 residues. CDR3 residues: CASSRGIQETQYF. Here the CDR3 DNA reads TGTGCCAGCAGCCGGGGGATCCAAGAGACCCAGTACTTC.

The chain has TRBV19 and TRBJ1-5; D remains ambiguous. Germline V CDR1 and CDR2: LNHDA, SQIVND (reference sequence). The V gene lost 4 bases and the J gene lost 5 bases, with 9 bases spanning the gap. The CDR3 runs to 13 residues. The CDR3 bases are TGTGCCAGTAGTAACACCGGAGATCAGCCCCAGCATTTT. Translated, it gives CASSNTGDQPQHF.

CDR3 coding DNA: TGTGCCACCCGATCGACAGCTTTGAGGGTTGAAGCTTTCTTT. It is translated as CATRSTALRVEAFF. The chain employs TRBV6-5 and TRBJ1-1; TRBD1 is a possible D gene (5 bases). The germline gives CDR1 MNHEY, CDR2 SVGAGI. The CDR3 covers 14 residues. V was clipped by 10 bases and J by 7 bases, with 22 bases between them.

This clone occurred once. The chain combines TRBV7-9 with TRBJ1-1; TRBD1 aligns across 7 bases. CDR3 length: 16 residues. The V gene's germline CDR1 is SEHNR and CDR2 FQNEAQ (reference sequence). The trim removed 6 bases at V and 3 bases at J, leaving 13 bases unmatched. The chain's CDR3 is CASRSRARGPYTEAFF. The CDR3 DNA is TGTGCCAGCAGATCCCGGGCGAGGGGGCCGTACACTGAAGCTTTCTTT.

This chain joins TRBV9 and TRBJ2-3; 7 bases are a match to TRBD2. From germline, CDR1 is SGDLS and CDR2 YYNGEE. The CDR3 sequence is 16 residues long. J lost 2 bases, V lost 0 bases, and 6 bases had no gene match. As DNA, the CDR3 is TGTGCCAGCAGCGTAGCGGCTAGCGGAATCACAGATACGCAGTATTTT. Protein: CASSVAASGITDTQYF.

The chain employs TRBV28 and TRBJ2-7; D might be TRBD1 (6 bases). Per the germline V gene, CDR1 is MDHEN and CDR2 is SYDVKM. This CDR3 region has 14 residues. Trimming took 6 bases from V and 3 from J, leaving 15 bases between them. The CDR3: CASSPNRVSYEQYF. Here the CDR3 DNA reads TGTGCCAGCAGCCCTAACAGGGTTAGCTACGAGCAGTACTTC.

Only a few counts were recorded for this clone. J is TRBJ1-5 and V is TRBV6-1, with 10 bases lining up with TRBD1. V trimming: 3 bases; J trimming: 5 bases; junction bases outside the gene matches: 13. Germline V CDR1 and CDR2: MNHNS, SASEGT. There are 18 residues in the CDR3. CDR3 sequence (DNA): TGTGCCAGCAGTGATACGGTCGGGACAGGGGTGGGGTATCAGCCCCAGCATTTT. Its translation: CASSDTVGTGVGYQPQHF.

The chain employs TRBV28 and TRBJ1-2, with TRBD1 matching 7 bases. Germline lookup yields CDR1 MDHEN and CDR2 SYDVKM. V dropped 5 bases and J dropped 4; count of bases not matched to a gene: 10. The CDR3 totals 15 residues. In nucleotides, the CDR3 is TGTGCCAGCAGTCGACAGGGCTTGGGCTCCTATGGCTACACCTTC. Its translation is CASSRQGLGSYGYTF.